The rows below give T cell receptor beta chains drawn from one sample of a study of shared clonotypes between healthy human individuals. Using immunoSEQ multiplex PCR, the repertoire was profiled, and TCRdb retains in-frame clones only, with some absent. The sample holds roughly 1,800,000 clones, about 95% seen once. The sequencing sample was made of naive CD8+ T cells sorted from blood. The source of these receptors is a man between 18 and 35 years old in good health. Both conserved end residues are part of each CDR3. The D gene is left open where the match is weak. Rows give clone size only sometimes, using once, few, many, or a class for an expanded clone.

.	TRBV9	TRBJ2-7	.	CASSVGGSTLEQYF	TGTGCCAGCAGCGTAGGGGGGTCCACTCTCGAGCAGTACTTC
.	TRBV28	TRBJ1-5	.	CASSSQSAQPQHF	TGTGCCAGCAGTTCCCAATCGGCTCAGCCCCAGCATTTT
once	TRBV4-3	TRBJ1-2	.	CASSQDPSGGDGYTF	TGCGCCAGCAGCCAAGATCCGAGCGGGGGTGATGGCTACACCTTC
.	TRBV2	TRBJ2-7	.	CASRGDRTYFYEQYF	TGTGCCAGCAGAGGAGACAGGACTTACTTCTACGAGCAGTACTTC
once	TRBV25-1	TRBJ2-7	.	CASSASSYEQYF	TGTGCCAGCAGTGCAAGCTCCTACGAGCAGTACTTC
.	TRBV19	TRBJ1-1	TRBD1	CASMGDSQRDTEAFF	TGTGCCAGTATGGGGGACAGCCAAAGGGACACTGAAGCTTTCTTT
.	TRBV15	TRBJ2-3	TRBD2	CATSGGVTGAYTQYF	TGTGCCACCAGCGGGGGGGTTACGGGAGCGTATACGCAGTATTTT
once	TRBV7-6	TRBJ1-2	TRBD1	CASSLNGQGGDGYTF	TGTGCCAGCAGCTTAAACGGACAGGGCGGTGATGGCTACACCTTC
.	TRBV2	TRBJ2-4	TRBD2	CASSRGPREDIQYF	TGTGCCAGCAGTAGGGGACCGCGGGAGGACATTCAGTACTTC
.	TRBV27	TRBJ2-7	.	CASSLSAGFPYEQYF	TGTGCCAGCAGTTTATCGGCAGGGTTCCCCTACGAGCAGTACTTC
.	TRBV4-1	TRBJ1-1	.	CASSQAEMNTEAFF	TGCGCCAGCAGCCAAGCGGAGATGAACACTGAAGCTTTCTTT
.	TRBV6-5	TRBJ2-7	TRBD2	CASSSGGRGYEQYF	TGTGCCAGCAGTTCAGGCGGGAGGGGATACGAGCAGTACTTC
.	TRBV6-6	TRBJ2-7	.	CASSYYRVDEQYF	TGTGCCAGCAGTTACTACAGGGTCGACGAGCAGTACTTC
.	TRBV7-8	TRBJ1-1	.	CASSTPGWTEAFF	TGTGCCAGCAGCACCCCTGGCTGGACTGAAGCTTTCTTT
.	TRBV28	TRBJ1-5	.	CASRAFSLGGQPQHF	TGTGCCAGCAGGGCTTTTAGTCTGGGCGGGCAGCCCCAGCATTTT
.	TRBV7-6	TRBJ2-1	TRBD2	CASSLLAGVNEQFF	TGTGCCAGCAGCTTGCTAGCGGGAGTCAATGAGCAGTTCTTC
.	TRBV13	TRBJ2-2	.	CASSPERPNTGELFF	TGTGCCAGCAGCCCCGAACGGCCGAACACCGGGGAGCTGTTTTTT
.	TRBV13	TRBJ2-3	TRBD2	CASSSSGRDTDTQYF	TGTGCCAGCAGCTCTAGCGGGAGGGACACAGATACGCAGTATTTT
.	TRBV5-6	TRBJ2-7	.	CASSPPDRSSYEQYF	TGTGCCAGCAGCCCTCCTGACAGATCCTCCTACGAGCAGTACTTC
once	TRBV4-1	TRBJ2-7	TRBD2	CASSQDDPLAGEQYF	TGCGCCAGCAGCCAAGACGACCCCCTAGCGGGTGAGCAGTACTTC
once	TRBV5-8	TRBJ2-1	.	CASSPDRDEQFF	TGTGCCAGCAGCCCCGACAGAGATGAGCAGTTCTTC
.	TRBV27	TRBJ2-1	TRBD2	CASSLARGEHNEQFF	TGTGCCAGCAGCCTCGCCCGGGGGGAACACAATGAGCAGTTCTTC
.	TRBV27	TRBJ2-7	.	CASSHGVEQYF	TGTGCCAGCAGTCACGGTGTCGAGCAGTACTTC
once	TRBV19	TRBJ2-5	.	CASSMDGEETQYF	TGTGCCAGTAGTATGGATGGAGAAGAGACCCAGTACTTC
.	TRBV7-2	TRBJ2-7	.	CASSLLTGPYEQYF	TGTGCCAGCAGCTTACTCACCGGCCCCTACGAGCAGTACTTC
.	TRBV11-1	TRBJ2-3	.	CASSLARGVGDTQYF	TGTGCCAGCAGCTTAGCGAGGGGGGTAGGGGATACGCAGTATTTT
.	TRBV6-4	TRBJ2-4	.	CASSDHGPKNIQYF	TGTGCCAGCAGTGACCACGGGCCCAAAAACATTCAGTACTTC
once	TRBV6-4	TRBJ2-1	.	CASSDSGGLDEQFF	TGTGCCAGCAGTGACTCCGGGGGGCTCGATGAGCAGTTCTTC
.	TRBV29-1	TRBJ1-2	.	CSVEESGYGYTF	TGCAGCGTTGAGGAGTCCGGGTATGGCTACACCTTC
.	TRBV4-3	TRBJ1-2	.	CASSQDRGGGYTF	TGCGCCAGCAGCCAAGACAGGGGAGGTGGCTACACCTTC
.	TRBV5-1	TRBJ2-2	.	CASSLTPVRGRTNTGELFF	TGCGCCAGCAGCTTGACCCCTGTGAGGGGAAGAACAAACACCGGGGAGCTGTTTTTT
.	TRBV4-2	TRBJ1-2	.	CASSQEVTQGVPGYGYTF	TGTGCCAGCAGCCAAGAGGTGACCCAGGGCGTTCCCGGCTATGGCTACACCTTC
once	TRBV7-9	TRBJ2-7	TRBD2	CASSLDLAGDHF	TGTGCCAGCAGCTTAGATCTAGCGGGAGATCACTTC
once	TRBV10-2	TRBJ1-6	.	CASSEETGTANSPLHF	TGCGCCAGCAGTGAGGAAACCGGGACGGCAAATTCACCCCTCCACTTT
.	TRBV19	TRBJ1-2	TRBD1	CASSMGQGNYGYTF	TGTGCCAGTAGTATGGGACAGGGAAACTATGGCTACACCTTC
.	TRBV9	TRBJ2-4	TRBD1	CASSVGTGGTKNIQYF	TGTGCCAGCAGCGTAGGAACAGGGGGAACCAAAAACATTCAGTACTTC
.	TRBV28	TRBJ1-1	.	CASSLLETGTEAFF	TGTGCCAGCAGTTTATTGGAAACGGGGACTGAAGCTTTCTTT
.	TRBV6-5	TRBJ2-3	TRBD2	CASSYLAGDTQYF	TGTGCCAGCAGTTACCTAGCGGGAGATACGCAGTATTTT
once	TRBV5-6	TRBJ2-5	.	CASSFTGLETQYF	TGTGCCAGCAGCTTTACAGGGCTCGAGACCCAGTACTTC
.	TRBV19	TRBJ2-3	.	CASSIDLPYRHTDTQYF	TGTGCCAGTAGTATAGATCTGCCTTACCGCCACACAGATACGCAGTATTTT
once	TRBV19	TRBJ1-5	.	CASSIDDTGHQPQHF	TGTGCCAGTAGTATAGACGACACAGGGCATCAGCCCCAGCATTTT
.	TRBV13	TRBJ1-2	.	CASSLEGGGYTF	TGTGCCAGCAGCTTAGAAGGGGGAGGCTACACCTTC
.	TRBV5-4	TRBJ1-1	TRBD1	CASSFRAGGDTEAFF	TGTGCCAGCAGCTTCCGGGCAGGGGGGGACACTGAAGCTTTCTTT
.	TRBV7-9	TRBJ2-7	.	CASSLVGQGLRMGEQYF	TGTGCCAGCAGCTTAGTTGGGCAGGGGTTAAGAATGGGAGAGCAGTACTTC
.	TRBV27	TRBJ2-7	TRBD1	CASSLTGYGEQYF	TGTGCCAGCAGTTTGACAGGGTACGGCGAGCAGTACTTC
.	TRBV10-3	TRBJ1-4	.	CAISDPPRVEKLFF	TGTGCCATCAGTGACCCACCCCGGGTAGAAAAACTGTTTTTT
few	TRBV15	TRBJ1-5	TRBD1	CATSGDRRDQPQHF	TGTGCCACCAGCGGGGACAGAAGGGATCAGCCCCAGCATTTT